The source of this T cell receptor (beta chain) is a study of CD4+ T cells in melanoma. General study points: A reported correlation linked neoantigen-specific CD4+ T cells to CD8+, macrophage and B cell function. Diverse differentiation states were reported for melanoma neoantigen-specific CD4+ T cells.

The protocol was immunoSEQ multiplex PCR, while the TCRdb copy is restricted to in-frame clones and leaves out a portion. Of around 5,400 clones in the sample, about 61% are singletons; the top ten hold about 22%. V was cut by 6 bases and J by 7 bases, with 16 bases left in between. The CDR3 extends over 14 amino acids. CDR1 is MDHEN, CDR2 SYDVKM, per germline. As to this clone: The antigen remains undetermined.

The chain joins TRBV28 to TRBJ1-5; no clear D gene. The source material was cells from a culture (not recorded whether cultured in vitro). This clonotype was sampled from a human donor with melanoma. In DNA form, the CDR3 reads TGTGCCAGCAGCACGGACTCCGGCGGCCAGCCCCAGCATTTT. This translates into CASSTDSGGQPQHF.